One T cell receptor (beta chain) is described in this entry. Its antigen is unknown. The CDR3 has 14 residues. V lost 0 bases, J lost 8 bases, and 6 bases stayed unmatched. The germline CDR1 and CDR2 sequences are SGHRS and YFSETQ. Using immunoSEQ multiplex PCR, the repertoire was profiled, and TCRdb retains in-frame clones only, with some absent. The table has some 150,000 clones, 85% to 95% seen once; the top ten hold more than 0.8%. This sample was taken from a study of T cell responses to AZD1222 COVID-19 vaccine. Whole-study findings and limits: Across spike, vaccine-associated CD4 TCRs were found, dominant at 160-218 and 743-854. Spike-specific TCR repertoires showed rising breadth and depth after two AZD1222 doses.

The sequence derives from an adult in good health. The sample was peripheral blood, taken on day 0 of AZD1222 vaccination. The chain has TRBV5-1 and TRBJ1-2, with TRBD1 identical over 8 bases. The CDR3 DNA sequence: TGCGCCAGCAGCTTGGACGCGGACAGGGTCGGCTACACCTTC. Translating it yields CASSLDADRVGYTF.